This T cell receptor beta chain was retrieved from a study of beta chain features in type 1 diabetes. Expressed TCRB transcripts were sequenced after all isolated RNA was converted to cDNA. TCRdb's table, derived via immunoSEQ multiplex PCR, lists solely in-frame clones and lacks some. The sample records a few hundred thousand clones, 13% being singletons. Findings and caveats of the study: Moderate but significant shortening of TCRB CDR3s was recorded in all four CD4+ subsets from Type 1 diabetes patients.

CDR3 length equals 12 residues. The germline CDR1 and CDR2 sequences are SGHAT and FQNNGV. A word on this clone: Its matching antigen is unknown. Relative to the germline gene, one junction end is altered; a read error may explain this.

This sequence joins TRBV11-2 and TRBJ2-3; a weak D match, TRBD2 (6 bases). The clonotype originates from a woman aged 18-29 years with type 1 diabetes. The sequenced sample was naive CD4+ T cells from blood. The CDR3 reads CASSLGRDTQYF. CDR3 coding DNA: TGTGCCAGCAGTTTAGGGAGGGATACGCAGTATTTT.